The 15 T cell receptor beta chains below come from one sample, sequenced in a study of beta chain features in type 1 diabetes. As every portion of the isolated RNA was reverse transcribed, the sequencing read expressed TCRB transcripts. Only in-frame clones appear in the TCRdb table, and some are missing; sequencing was by immunoSEQ multiplex PCR. Of fewer than 650,000 clones listed, roughly 16% are singletons. Sample: naive CD4+ T cells from blood. These receptors were taken from a man in his late teens or twenties in good health.

This clone showed up just a few times. This chain connects TRBV5-4 to TRBJ1-5, with D perhaps matching TRBD1 (6 bases). V was pared by 0 bases and J by 0 bases, with 13 bases between. The CDR3 totals 17 residues. Per germline, CDR1 SGHNT and CDR2 YYREEE (reference sequence). The CDR3 region has the DNA TGTGCCAGCAGCTTGGGAGGACAGTCTTCTAGCAATCAGCCCCAGCATTTT. Protein product: CASSLGGQSSSNQPQHF. The entire variable domain, with the rest obtained from reference TRBV5-4 and TRBJ1-5, is as follows: ETGVTQSPTHLIKTRGQQVTLRCSSQSGHNTVSWYQQALGQGPQFIFQYYREEENGRGNFPPRFSGLQFPNYSSELNVNALELDDSALYLCASSLGGQSSSNQPQHFGDGTRLSIL.

The rearrangement uses TRBV6-6 and TRBJ2-1; 9 positions match TRBD1. Germline loops: CDR1 MNHNY, CDR2 SVGAGI (reference sequence). The CDR3 is made up of 13 amino acids. V lost 4 bases and J lost 8; bases outside the gene matches: 3. CDR3 bases: TGTGCCAGCAGTTTGGGACAGGGTCATGAGCAGTTCTTC. Protein product: CASSLGQGHEQFF.

This clone occurred a few times. This CDR3 is CASSPPRTPGRSYNEQFF. In DNA, the CDR3 is TGTGCCAGCAGCCCCCCTCGAACTCCTGGGCGTTCCTACAATGAGCAGTTCTTC. The gene calls are TRBV7-3 and TRBJ2-1; D ambiguous. Germline CDR1 reads SGHTA; CDR2 reads FQGTGA. Trimming cost V 5 bases and J 1 base, with 21 bases left between them. There are 18 residues in the CDR3.

This clone was observed a handful of times. V is TRBV19 and J is TRBJ2-2; no clear D. Germline CDR1 and CDR2: LNHDA and SQIVND (reference sequence). With 4 bases removed from V and 2 bases from J, the gap between germline ends came to 8 bases. This CDR3 has 14 residues. This chain's CDR3 is CASSTQTNTGELFF. The CDR3 DNA reads as TGTGCCAGTAGTACCCAGACCAACACCGGGGAGCTGTTTTTT.

V and J are TRBV6-6 and TRBJ2-7; D might be TRBD1 or TRBD2, each matching 5 bases. Between the trimmed V and J ends, which lost 10 bases and 1 base, there was a span of 20 bases. The CDR3 is 15 amino acids. CDR1 is MNHNY and CDR2 is SVGAGI in the germline V gene (reference sequence). As DNA, the CDR3 is TGTGCCACGGCACGAGCGGAAGAGGGGTCCTACGAGCAGTACTTC. Its protein product is CATARAEEGSYEQYF.

As to this clone: The sample carries other DNA sequences with the same CDR3. DNA of the CDR3: TGTGCCAGCAGTTTACAGGGTTACGAGCAGTACTTC. As protein: CASSLQGYEQYF. The genes are TRBV28 and TRBJ2-7; D possibly corresponds to TRBD1 (5 bases). There are 12 residues in the CDR3. With 2 bases removed from V and 4 bases from J, the gap between germline ends came to 6 bases. Germline V gene data show CDR1 as MDHEN and CDR2 as SYDVKM. The full variable domain, in which reference TRBV28 and TRBJ2-7 provide the parts outside the CDR3, is DVKVTQSSRYLVKRTGEKVFLECVQDMDHENMFWYRQDPGLGLRLIYFSYDVKMKEKGDIPEGYSVSREKKERFSLILESASTNQTSMYLCASSLQGYEQYFGPGTRLTVT.

The V and J genes are TRBV10-3 and TRBJ2-2; 10 positions match TRBD1. Losses at the gene ends were 3 bases for V and 6 bases for J; bases not matched to a gene: 4. This CDR3 comprises 15 residues. Germline assignment: CDR1 ENHRY and CDR2 SYGVKD. This CDR3 reads CAISEGTGVAGELFF. The CDR3, as DNA: TGTGCCATCAGTGAAGGGACAGGGGTGGCCGGGGAGCTGTTTTTT.

J is TRBJ2-5 and V is TRBV10-3; 12 bases are a match to TRBD1. The CDR3 covers 15 residues. The germline CDR1 and CDR2 sequences are ENHRY and SYGVKD. V lost 7 bases, J lost 5 bases, and 8 bases stayed unmatched. The CDR3: CAIKTGQGALETQYF. The CDR3 DNA reads TGTGCCATCAAAACGGGACAGGGGGCGCTGGAGACCCAGTACTTC.

This clone was counted only a few times. The gene calls are TRBV2 and TRBJ1-1, with TRBD1 as a possible D gene (6 bases). The CDR3 runs 13 residues. Germline V lookup: CDR1 SNHLY, CDR2 FYNNEI. Trimming shortened V by 7 bases and J by 4 bases, and 13 bases separated the two germline ends. The CDR3 bases are TGTGCCAGCATTCGGGACACGGGCACTGAAGCTTTCTTT. Its protein product is CASIRDTGTEAFF.

This clone was counted a few times. The chain has TRBV7-3 and TRBJ2-5, with D perhaps TRBD2 (6 bases). The germline V gene has CDR1 SGHTA and CDR2 FQGTGA. The CDR3 has 13 residues. V was cut by 5 bases and J by 3 bases, with 10 bases left in between. CDR3 bases: TGTGCCAGCAGCCGCGGGATGAAAGAGACCCAGTACTTC. As protein: CASSRGMKETQYF.

Comments on this clone: Other DNA sequences of this sample code for an identical CDR3. V and J are TRBV7-2 and TRBJ2-5; no clear D gene. Germline V CDR1 and CDR2: SGHTA, FQGNSA. The CDR3 has 12 residues. The V gene lost 2 bases and the J gene lost 5 bases, with 6 bases spanning the gap. The CDR3 nucleotides read TGTGCCAGCAGCTTATCGCGGGAGACCCAGTACTTC. This translates into CASSLSRETQYF.

This clone has a handful of counts. This CDR3 is also generated by other DNA sequences in the sample. The chain recombines TRBV7-2 with TRBJ2-3; weak D call: TRBD2 (6 bases). V was shortened by 3 bases and J by 3 bases, with 10 bases between the two germline ends. The CDR3 length is 14 residues. Germline values: CDR1 SGHTA, CDR2 FQGNSA. CDR3 nucleotides: TGTGCCAGCAGCTTCGGGGGTGGTACAGATACGCAGTATTTT. It is translated as CASSFGGGTDTQYF.

The V call is TRBV5-1, the J call TRBJ2-5; D uncertain. CDR3 length equals 15 residues. The germline V gene encodes CDR1 SGHRS and CDR2 YFSETQ. Trimming removed 1 base at V and 5 bases at J, with 15 bases between. CDR3 sequence: CASSLFSAVAETQYF. The CDR3 nucleotides read TGCGCCAGCAGCTTGTTTAGTGCGGTGGCGGAGACCCAGTACTTC.

This clone appeared a few times. The chain employs TRBV2 and TRBJ2-7; D perhaps matches TRBD1 (6 bases). V was clipped by 2 bases and J by 5 bases, with 13 bases between them. CDR3 length equals 14 residues. The V gene's germline CDR1 is SNHLY and CDR2 FYNNEI. CDR3 sequence reads: CASSERRGTNEQYF. CDR3 coding DNA: TGTGCCAGCAGTGAAAGAAGGGGGACGAACGAGCAGTACTTC.

This chain uses TRBV14 with TRBJ1-3; D is ambiguous. CDR3 length equals 15 residues. V lost 1 base, J lost 0 bases, and 7 bases lay in between. From germline, CDR1 is SGHDN and CDR2 FVKESK. The CDR3 sequence is CASSQGAYSGNTIYF. CDR3 coding DNA: TGTGCCAGCAGCCAAGGGGCCTACTCTGGAAACACCATATATTTT.